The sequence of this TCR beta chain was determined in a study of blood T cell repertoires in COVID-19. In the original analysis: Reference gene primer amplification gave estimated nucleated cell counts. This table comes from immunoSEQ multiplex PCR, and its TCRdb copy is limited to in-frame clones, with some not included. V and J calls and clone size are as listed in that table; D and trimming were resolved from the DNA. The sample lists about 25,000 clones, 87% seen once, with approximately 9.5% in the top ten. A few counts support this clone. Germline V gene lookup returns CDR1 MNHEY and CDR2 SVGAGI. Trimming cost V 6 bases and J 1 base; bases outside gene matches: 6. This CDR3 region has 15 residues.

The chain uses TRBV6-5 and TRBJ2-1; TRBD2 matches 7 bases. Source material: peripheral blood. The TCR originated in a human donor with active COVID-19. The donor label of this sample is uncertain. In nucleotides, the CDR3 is TGTGCCAGCAGCCAAGACGGGAGGTCCTACAATGAGCAGTTCTTC. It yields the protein CASSQDGRSYNEQFF.